One and the same sample provided the 13 T cell receptor beta chains below, sequenced in a study of vaccination and CD4 T cells after COVID-19. The sample's treatment: roughly 10-day PBMC culture with coronavirus spike peptide pools or control peptides (ViraFEST assay). The Oncomine TCR Beta short-read assay sequenced DNA from cultured CD4+ T cells. MiXCR, run by TCRdb on the PCR reads, gives a single entry per CDR3 protein. The table includes fewer than 15,000 distinct CDR3 sequences, around 53% detected once. No cognate antigen is known for these TCRs. The sequencing input was CD4+ T cells from blood, cultured in vitro. The receptors were gathered from a human donor who had recovered from COVID-19.

The chain carries TRBV20-1 and TRBJ1-2, with 11 bases that match TRBD1. V was clipped by 1 base and J by 4 bases; unmatched bases: 17. The CDR3 totals 19 residues. CDR1 and CDR2 from the germline V gene are DFQATT and SNEGSKA (reference sequence). CDR3 sequence reads: CSARVYPGQGAQSSYGYTF. The CDR3 DNA sequence: TGCAGTGCTAGAGTTTACCCTGGACAGGGGGCGCAAAGTAGCTATGGCTACACCTTC.

This clonotype was detected only once. The chain links TRBV18 to TRBJ1-5; D uncertain. This CDR3 is 13 amino acids long. Trimming pared 4 bases from V and 6 bases from J, leaving 10 bases between. From germline, CDR1 is KGHSH and CDR2 LQKENI. CDR3 in DNA: TGTGCCAGCTCACGTGGCCGGGGTCAGCCCCAGCATTTT. Translating gives CASSRGRGQPQHF.

CDR3 DNA sequence: TGTGCCAGCAGCTTAACAGACAATCAGCCCCAGCATTTT. This codes for CASSLTDNQPQHF. V is TRBV7-2 and J is TRBJ1-5; D is unclear. The V end lost 2 bases, the J end lost 3 bases, and 5 bases lay between the germline ends. Germline V CDR1 and CDR2: SGHTA, FQGNSA. CDR3 length equals 13 residues.

This chain links TRBV6-1 with TRBJ1-4; D not certain. CDR1 and CDR2 (germline): MNHNS, SASEGT. The CDR3 sequence is 14 residues long. V gave up 7 bases and J gave up 5 bases, with 14 bases separating them. The CDR3 bases are TGTGCCAGCAAATCGGCCGGCACCAATGAAAAACTGTTTTTT. Its translation is CASKSAGTNEKLFF.

In its sample, this clonotype was seen a few times. V and J are TRBV6-1 and TRBJ2-7; TRBD1 aligns across 8 bases. The junction had 13 bases not matched to a gene; V was cut back by 5 bases and J by 4 bases. Per germline, CDR1 MNHNS and CDR2 SASEGT. This CDR3 region has 16 residues. As DNA, the CDR3 is TGTGCCAGCAGTACGGACAGGGAGGTCCCTTTTTACGAGCAGTACTTC. It translates to CASSTDREVPFYEQYF.

The chain couples TRBV20-1 to TRBJ2-1, with TRBD1 matching 10 bases. V was clipped by 1 base and J by 6 bases; unmatched bases: 6. The CDR3 loop spans 15 amino acids. The germline V gene has CDR1 DFQATT and CDR2 SNEGSKA (reference sequence). CDR3 in DNA: TGCAGTGCTAGAGCTTGGACAGGGGGGGGCAATGAGCAGTTCTTC. Protein product: CSARAWTGGGNEQFF.

This clonotype was found a few times. CDR3 amino acids: CASSPLPQGVWGYTF. The CDR3 nucleotides are TGTGCCAGCAGTCCACTGCCTCAGGGAGTGTGGGGCTACACCTTC. The chain combines TRBV28 with TRBJ1-2; TRBD1 might be the D (5 bases). Germline CDR1 and CDR2: MDHEN and SYDVKM. V was pared by 5 bases and J by 8 bases, with 21 bases between. CDR3 length equals 15 residues.

The chain couples TRBV7-8 to TRBJ1-2; perhaps TRBD1 as D (5 bases). The V end lost 2 bases, the J end lost 7 bases, and 8 bases lay between the germline ends. Germline V gives CDR1 SGHVS, CDR2 FQNEAQ. The CDR3 runs 12 residues. CDR3 region: CASSLRGGGYTF. CDR3 DNA sequence: TGTGCCAGCAGCTTAAGGGGTGGTGGCTACACCTTC.

This clonotype came up a few times. The genes are TRBV19 and TRBJ2-1; D ambiguous. CDR1 and CDR2 (germline): LNHDA, SQIVND (reference sequence). The CDR3 is 16 residues long. Trimming stripped 4 bases from V and 6 bases from J, with 19 bases between. CDR3 sequence: CASSSSSYPVGNEQFF. The CDR3 bases are TGTGCCAGTAGTAGTTCTTCATACCCGGTAGGCAATGAGCAGTTCTTC.

The chain employs TRBV25-1 and TRBJ2-3; 8 bases line up with TRBD1. The CDR3 spans 18 residues. V shed 2 bases and J 1 base; nucleotides not matched to a gene: 11. In germline, CDR1 is MGHDK, CDR2 SYGVNS. CDR3 nucleotide sequence: TGTGCCAGCAGTGAACCGACAGGGGAGAGGGGCCGCACAGATACGCAGTATTTT. As protein: CASSEPTGERGRTDTQYF. Full variable domain (outside the CDR3, taken from reference TRBV25-1 and TRBJ2-3): EADIYQTPRYLVIGTGKKITLECSQTMGHDKMYWYQQDPGMELHLIHYSYGVNSTEKGDLSSESTVSRIRTEHFPLTLESARPSHTSQYLCASSEPTGERGRTDTQYFGPGTRLTVL.

The chain combines TRBV19 with TRBJ1-3, with D uncertain. The CDR3 runs to 14 residues. The V end lost 5 bases, the J end lost 1 base, and 9 bases lay between the germline ends. Germline lookup yields CDR1 LNHDA and CDR2 SQIVND (reference sequence). The CDR3 loop is CASSAQWSGNTIYF. The CDR3 DNA reads as TGTGCCAGTAGTGCCCAGTGGTCTGGAAACACCATATATTTT.

The J gene is TRBJ2-5, the V gene TRBV6-4; D gene uncertain. Germline values: CDR1 MRHNA, CDR2 SNTAGT. The CDR3 is made up of 12 amino acids. Trimming removed 2 bases from V and 4 bases from J, with 5 bases in between. The CDR3 region has the DNA TGTGCCAGCAGTGACCCTCGAGAGACCCAGTACTTC. Translated: CASSDPRETQYF.

CDR3 DNA: TGTGCCAGCTCCCCCGTGGATAGCAATCAGCCCCAGCATTTT. Protein sequence: CASSPVDSNQPQHF. The gene calls are TRBV18 and TRBJ1-5; no clear D gene. CDR3 length equals 14 residues. From germline, CDR1 is KGHSH and CDR2 LQKENI. Trimming took off 6 bases at V and 0 bases at J, with 9 bases between the two ends.